Described below is a single T cell receptor beta chain sequence and its context. The data are from a study of T cell changes during pregnancy in multiple sclerosis. TCRdb's table, derived via immunoSEQ multiplex PCR, lists solely in-frame clones and lacks some. The sample consists of approximately 69,000 clones, less than 95% of them appearing once. The sequence was collected from a female donor with multiple sclerosis, enrolled in a pregnancy study. Sequencing used peripheral blood, obtained in the third trimester of pregnancy.

CDR3 in DNA: TGTGCCAGCAGCTCAGTCTTAGCGGGGGGCCCCTACGAGCAGTACTTC. Translated, it gives CASSSVLAGGPYEQYF. The chain joins TRBV7-6 to TRBJ2-7; TRBD2 matches at 10 bases. The CDR3 extends over 16 amino acids. The J segment lost 2 bases and the V segment lost 4 bases, leaving 8 bases of the junction unmatched. Germline CDR1 and CDR2: SGHVS and FNYEAQ. Full variable domain (rest looked up from reference TRBV7-6 and TRBJ2-7): GAGVSQSPRYKVTKRGQDVALRCDPISGHVSLYWYRQALGQGPEFLTYFNYEAQQDKSGLPNDRFSAERPEGSISTLTIQRTEQRDSAMYRCASSSVLAGGPYEQYFGPGTRLTVT.